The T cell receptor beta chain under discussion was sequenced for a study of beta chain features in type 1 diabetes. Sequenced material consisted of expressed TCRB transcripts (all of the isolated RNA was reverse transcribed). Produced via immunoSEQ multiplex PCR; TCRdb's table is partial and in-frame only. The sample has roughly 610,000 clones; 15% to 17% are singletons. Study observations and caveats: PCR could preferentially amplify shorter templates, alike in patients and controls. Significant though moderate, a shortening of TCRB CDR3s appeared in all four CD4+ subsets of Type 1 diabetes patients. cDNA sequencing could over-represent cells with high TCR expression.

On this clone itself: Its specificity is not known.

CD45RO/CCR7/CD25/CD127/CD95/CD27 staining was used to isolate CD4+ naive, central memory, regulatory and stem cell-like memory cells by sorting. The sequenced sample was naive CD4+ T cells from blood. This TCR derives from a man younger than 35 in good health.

CDR3 bases: TGTGCCAGCAGTCGAGTCCGGGACAGGGACCATAATTCACCCCTCCACTTT. Translation: CASSRVRDRDHNSPLHF. The rearrangement joins TRBV14 to TRBJ1-6, with 9 bases aligning to TRBD1. Germline CDR1 is SGHDN and CDR2 is FVKESK. The J segment lost 5 bases and the V segment lost 6 bases, leaving 11 bases of the junction unmatched. CDR3 length equals 17 residues.